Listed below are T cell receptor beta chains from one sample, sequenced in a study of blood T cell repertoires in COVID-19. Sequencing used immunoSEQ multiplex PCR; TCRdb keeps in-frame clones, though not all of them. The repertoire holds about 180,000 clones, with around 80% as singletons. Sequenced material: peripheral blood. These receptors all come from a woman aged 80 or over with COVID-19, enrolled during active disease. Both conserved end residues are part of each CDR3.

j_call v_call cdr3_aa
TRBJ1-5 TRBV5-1 CASSGTGGTDQPQHF
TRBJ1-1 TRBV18 CASSPSGQMNTEAFF
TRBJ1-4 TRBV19 CASSRARDSYEKLFF
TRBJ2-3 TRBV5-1 CASSWAGTSGSTDTQYF
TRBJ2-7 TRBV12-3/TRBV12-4 CASSTLGPYEQYF
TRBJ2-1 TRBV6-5 CASRPSGGNEQFF
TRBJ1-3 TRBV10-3 CAISEDRLRGNTIYF
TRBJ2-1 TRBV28 CASSLLSGSGSKFF
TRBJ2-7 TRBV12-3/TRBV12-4 CASSRDYEQYF
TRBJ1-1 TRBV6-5 CASSARSTGQAEAFF
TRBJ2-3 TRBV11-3 CATAVTSGGHTQYF
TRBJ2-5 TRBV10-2 CASHAAAGETQYF
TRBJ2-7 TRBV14 CASSQDRTDHPKSGVEQYF
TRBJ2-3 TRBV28 CASSRIRGLAAVTDTQYF
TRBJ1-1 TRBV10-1 CASSDPGQPNTEAFF
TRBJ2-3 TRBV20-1 CSASSQGVRDTQYF